Listed below are T cell receptor beta chains from one sample, sequenced in a study of HIV-infected patients and healthy controls. TCRdb called the 5' RACE reads again in MiXCR, with one record for every CDR3 protein. The sample yields roughly 9,300 distinct CDR3 sequences, 8% to 13% seen once. The source material was blood, sampled before antiretroviral therapy. The receptors here all came from an adult with HIV infection. Both conserved end residues are part of each CDR3.

V | CDR3
TRBV6-5 | CASTRWMGDGYTF
TRBV5-6 | CASSSLSLKTGDSYEQYF
TRBV9 | CASSVGGRGGTEAFF
TRBV7-3 | CASKKTSGEDTQYF
TRBV10-3 | CAISGTDNNSPLHF
TRBV30 | CAWGNTGASTDTQYF
TRBV7-8 | CASTEAQLRAGELFF
TRBV6-6 | CASRGERDRASNEQFF
TRBV11-2 | CASSATQGARETQYF
TRBV28 | CASSLRRGRTGELFF
TRBV5-1 | CASRSTDTQYF
TRBV12-3/TRBV12-4 | CASSLPGVGYTF
TRBV6-4 | CASSPLAGGADTQYF
TRBV20-1 | CSARDSGLSYEQYF
TRBV11-1 | CASSLQGSSSYNEQFF
TRBV2 | CASSGMTRQETQYF
TRBV5-4 | CASSFRFGEPTHEQYF
TRBV20-1 | CSARDMGQGSETQYF
TRBV3-1 | CASSQQTGTKQYF
TRBV18 | CASSPSTDTQYF
TRBV4-3 | CASSQDWTGGYEQYF
TRBV19 | CASTDQGVREQFF
TRBV4-3 | CASSQDGGLNQPQHF
TRBV7-2 | CASSSQGLSQETQYF
TRBV4-2 | CASSHDWMNTGELFF
TRBV7-2 | CASSLVWAGEQFF
TRBV2 | CASSRDRGSRTDTQYF
TRBV20-1 | CSVLPQGNQPQHF
TRBV12-3/TRBV12-4 | CASTNPGELFF